These 18 T cell receptor beta chains originate from one sample sequenced in a study of shared clonotypes between healthy human individuals. Here immunoSEQ multiplex PCR was the method, and the copy in TCRdb shows in-frame clones only, minus some. The sample records some 2,000,000 clones, 95% being singletons. The sample comprised naive CD4+ T cells sorted from blood. Indicated subset: CD45RA+ positively selected. Every receptor here comes from a man between 18 and 29 years old in good health.

J is TRBJ1-5 and V is TRBV7-2, with D possibly matching TRBD1 (6 bases). Looked up from germline, CDR1 is SGHTA and CDR2 is FQGNSA. This CDR3 has 15 residues. V lost 1 base and J 2 bases, leaving 9 bases between the germline ends. This CDR3 is CASSLVAGGNQPQHF. Written as DNA, the CDR3 is TGTGCCAGCAGCTTAGTGGCAGGGGGCAATCAGCCCCAGCATTTT.

The chain recombines TRBV9 with TRBJ2-5, with 9 bases aligning to TRBD2. J gave up 5 bases and V 0 bases, and 8 bases lay outside the gene matches. CDR3 size: 16 residues. CDR1 is SGDLS and CDR2 is YYNGEE in the germline V gene. CDR3 DNA sequence: TGTGCCAGCAGCGTAGGGGTTAGCGGGGGTCGGGAGACCCAGTACTTC. Translated: CASSVGVSGGRETQYF. The variable domain in full, completed from reference TRBV9 and TRBJ2-5, reads DSGVTQTPKHLITATGQRVTLRCSPRSGDLSVYWYQQSLDQGLQFLIQYYNGEERAKGNILERFSAQQFPDLHSELNLSSLELGDSALYFCASSVGVSGGRETQYFGPGTRLLVL.

This clone was observed at least ten times. V usage is TRBV7-9 and J usage is TRBJ1-2; D unclear. Germline V gives CDR1 SEHNR, CDR2 FQNEAQ (reference sequence). The CDR3 is made up of 13 amino acids. The V end lost 5 bases, the J end lost 5 bases, and 12 bases lay between the germline ends. CDR3 nucleotide sequence: TGTGCCAGCAGCCCCAGCCCCAATTATGGCTACACCTTC. Translating it yields CASSPSPNYGYTF. The entire variable domain, with the rest obtained from reference TRBV7-9 and TRBJ1-2, is as follows: DTGVSQNPRHKITKRGQNVTFRCDPISEHNRLYWYRQTLGQGPEFLTYFQNEAQLEKSRLLSDRFSAERPKGSFSTLEIQRTEQGDSAMYLCASSPSPNYGYTFGSGTRLTVV.

The chain is built from TRBV6-1 and TRBJ2-7, with a possible D match to TRBD1 (5 bases). V gave up 8 bases and J gave up 2 bases, with 13 bases separating them. Germline-derived CDR1 and CDR2 are MNHNS and SASEGT. The CDR3 has 13 amino acids. DNA for the CDR3: TGTGCCAGCGGCGCCCAGGGTCCCTACGAGCAGTACTTC. Its translation is CASGAQGPYEQYF.

The chain has TRBV7-9 and TRBJ2-5; the D is unclear. Trimming cost V 5 bases and J 5 bases, with 3 bases left between them. Germline CDR1 and CDR2: SEHNR and FQNEAQ (reference sequence). The CDR3 extends over 10 amino acids. The CDR3 nucleotides read TGTGCCAGCAGCGAGGAGACCCAGTACTTC. Translation gives CASSEETQYF.

The chain recombines TRBV18 with TRBJ1-4, with D unresolved. Trimming took off 3 bases at V and 7 bases at J, with 9 bases between the two ends. Germline V lookup: CDR1 KGHSH, CDR2 LQKENI. This CDR3 is built from 13 residues. In DNA form, the CDR3 reads TGTGCCAGCTCACCCATTCATGGTGAAAAACTGTTTTTT. Encoded protein: CASSPIHGEKLFF. The full variable domain, in which reference TRBV18 and TRBJ1-4 provide the parts outside the CDR3, is NAGVMQNPRHLVRRRGQEARLRCSPMKGHSHVYWYRQLPEEGLKFMVYLQKENIIDESGMPKERFSAEFPKEGPSILRIQQVVRGDSAAYFCASSPIHGEKLFFGSGTQLSVL.

The chain uses TRBV12-5 and TRBJ1-1; TRBD1 is a possible D gene (5 bases). The CDR3 length is 15 residues. V was shortened by 1 base and J by 5 bases, with 14 bases between the two germline ends. Germline V CDR1 and CDR2: LGHNT, FRNRAP. DNA for the CDR3: TGTGCTAGTGGTTTGGGGGACGCAGGGTGGACTGAAGCTTTCTTT. Protein product: CASGLGDAGWTEAFF.

The CDR3 region has the DNA TGTGCCATCGGATGGACTAACAATGAGCAGTTCTTC. This translates into CAIGWTNNEQFF. V and J are TRBV10-3 and TRBJ2-1, with a possible D match to TRBD2 (6 bases). This CDR3 has 12 amino acids. V was pared by 8 bases and J by 5 bases, with 10 bases between. The V gene's germline CDR1 is ENHRY and CDR2 SYGVKD.

The CDR3 coding sequence is TGTGCCAGCTCACCACTCCCGGATACTAAGTGGAGATTAAGCTCCTACAATGAGCAGTTCTTC. Protein: CASSPLPDTKWRLSSYNEQFF. The rearrangement joins TRBV18 to TRBJ2-1; D ambiguous. This CDR3 has 21 amino acids. Germline assignment: CDR1 KGHSH and CDR2 LQKENI. Trimming left V 1 base short and J 0 bases short, with 25 bases between.

The J gene is TRBJ1-2, the V gene TRBV5-8, with no clear D. Trimming removed 6 bases from V and 6 bases from J, with 18 bases in between. The CDR3 loop spans 14 amino acids. Germline CDR1 and CDR2: SGHTS and YDEGEE. Here the CDR3 reads CASTLGPGRDGYTF. In DNA, the CDR3 is TGTGCCAGCACCCTAGGACCGGGCAGAGATGGCTACACCTTC.

V and J are TRBV6-1 and TRBJ2-2; TRBD1 aligns across 7 bases. The ends lost 6 bases at V and 4 bases at J; junction bases unmatched: 8. The CDR3 sequence is 15 residues long. The germline gives CDR1 MNHNS, CDR2 SASEGT. The CDR3 DNA follows: TGTGCCAGCAGCGAGAACAGGGGCGGCACCGGGGAGCTGTTTTTT. Its translation: CASSENRGGTGELFF.

CDR3 DNA sequence: TGCACCAGCAGCCAGAAGGGGAGCATGTTCTTC. The encoded protein is CTSSQKGSMFF. V usage is TRBV1 and J usage is TRBJ2-1. TRBV1 is marked as a pseudogene. CDR3 length: 11 residues.

J is TRBJ1-2 and V is TRBV9; unclear D gene. This CDR3 contains 13 residues. Germline loops: CDR1 SGDLS, CDR2 YYNGEE. The V end lost 5 bases, the J end lost 7 bases, and 15 bases lay between the germline ends. The CDR3 spells CASSEREGGGYTF. As DNA, the CDR3 is TGTGCCAGCAGTGAAAGGGAAGGTGGTGGCTACACCTTC.

The chain uses TRBV29-1 and TRBJ2-2; 8 bases fit TRBD2. This CDR3 spans 15 amino acids. The V segment lost 4 bases and the J segment 6 bases; nucleotides outside the gene matches: 10. The germline gives CDR1 SQVTM, CDR2 ANQGSEA. This CDR3 is CSVGAGTRIPGELFF. DNA for the CDR3: TGCAGCGTTGGAGCCGGGACTAGGATCCCCGGGGAGCTGTTTTTT.

Worth noting for this clone: Compared with germline, one end of the junction differs, possibly owing to a read error. This chain uses TRBV7-7 with TRBJ2-5; 12 bases agree with TRBD2. Germline loops: CDR1 SSHAT, CDR2 FNYEAQ (reference sequence). There are 15 residues in the CDR3. The CDR3 DNA reads as TGTGCTAGCAGCTCGGGACTAGCGGGTACGGAGACCCAGTACTTC. This translates into CASSSGLAGTETQYF.

The CDR3: CASRVTTGNYEQYF. CDR3 DNA sequence: TGTGCCAGCAGAGTGACGACCGGAAACTACGAGCAGTACTTC. The V and J genes are TRBV6-1 and TRBJ2-7; D not resolved. Looked up from germline, CDR1 is MNHNS and CDR2 is SASEGT. The CDR3 runs 14 residues. V dropped 6 bases and J dropped 3 bases, with 15 bases sitting between them.

The V and J genes are TRBV12-5 and TRBJ1-4; D unclear. The CDR3 covers 14 residues. V dropped 1 base and J dropped 8 bases, with 11 bases sitting between them. Germline V CDR1 and CDR2: LGHNT, FRNRAP. CDR3 protein: CASGLESTGEKLFF. The CDR3 nucleotides are TGTGCTAGTGGTTTGGAGTCCACGGGGGAAAAACTGTTTTTT. The variable domain in full, completed from reference TRBV12-5 and TRBJ1-4, reads DARVTQTPRHKVTEMGQEVTMRCQPILGHNTVFWYRQTMMQGLELLAYFRNRAPLDDSGMPKDRFSAEMPDATLATLKIQPSEPRDSAVYFCASGLESTGEKLFFGSGTQLSVL.

DNA of the CDR3: TGTGCCAGCAGTGAGGCAGGAGCGGGAGACACCATATATTTT. It specifies CASSEAGAGDTIYF. This chain links TRBV25-1 with TRBJ1-3; D unresolved. CDR3 length: 14 residues. The V and J ends lost 3 bases and 8 bases respectively, with 14 bases between them. The germline gives CDR1 MGHDK, CDR2 SYGVNS.